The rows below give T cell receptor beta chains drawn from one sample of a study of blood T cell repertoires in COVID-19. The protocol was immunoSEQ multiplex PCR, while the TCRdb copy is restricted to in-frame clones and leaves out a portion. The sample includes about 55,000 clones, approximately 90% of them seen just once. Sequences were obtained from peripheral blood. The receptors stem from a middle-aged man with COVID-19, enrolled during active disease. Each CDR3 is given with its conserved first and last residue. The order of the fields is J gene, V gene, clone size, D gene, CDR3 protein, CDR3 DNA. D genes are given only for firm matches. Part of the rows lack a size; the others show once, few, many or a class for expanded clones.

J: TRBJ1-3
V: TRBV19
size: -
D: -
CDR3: CASSLTGTYSGNTIYF
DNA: TGTGCCAGTAGTTTGACAGGCACCTACTCTGGAAACACCATATATTTT

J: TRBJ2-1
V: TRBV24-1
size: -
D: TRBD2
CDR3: CATSDQAGGPFGYEQFF
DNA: TGTGCCACCAGTGACCAAGCGGGAGGGCCGTTCGGCTATGAGCAGTTCTTC

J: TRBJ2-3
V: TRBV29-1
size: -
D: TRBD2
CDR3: CSVEDRWASGTDTQYF
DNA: TGCAGCGTTGAAGATCGGTGGGCTAGCGGAACAGATACGCAGTATTTT

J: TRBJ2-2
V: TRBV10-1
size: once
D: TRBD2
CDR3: CASSKTGGATGELFF
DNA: TGCGCCAGCAGTAAAACGGGAGGGGCCACCGGGGAGCTGTTTTTT

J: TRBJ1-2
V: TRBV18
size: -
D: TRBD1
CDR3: CASSPGTGGDGYTF
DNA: TGTGCCAGCTCACCCGGGACAGGAGGCGATGGCTACACCTTC

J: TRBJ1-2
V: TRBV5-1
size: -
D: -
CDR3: CASSLDPEAGYGYTF
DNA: TGCGCCAGCAGCTTGGATCCAGAGGCTGGATATGGCTACACCTTC

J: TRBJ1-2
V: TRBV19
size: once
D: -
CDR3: CASSILGQGGYGYTF
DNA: TGTGCCAGTAGTATCCTGGGGCAGGGTGGATATGGCTACACCTTC

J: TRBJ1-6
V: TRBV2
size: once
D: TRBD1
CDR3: CASRVGQGLSNSPLHF
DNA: TGTGCCAGCAGGGTAGGACAGGGGCTTTCTAATTCACCCCTCCACTTT

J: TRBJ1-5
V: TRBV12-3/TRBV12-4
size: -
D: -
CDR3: CASSFGGNQPQHF
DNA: TGTGCCAGCAGTTTTGGCGGTAATCAGCCCCAGCATTTT

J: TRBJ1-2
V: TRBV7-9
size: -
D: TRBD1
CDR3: CASSLEGDGQGSGYTF
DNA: TGTGCCAGCAGCTTAGAGGGGGATGGACAGGGCAGTGGCTACACCTTC

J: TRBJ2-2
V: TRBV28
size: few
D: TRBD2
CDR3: CASSPAGGLRGTGELFF
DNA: TGTGCCAGCAGCCCCGCGGGGGGGCTTAGGGGCACCGGGGAGCTGTTTTTT

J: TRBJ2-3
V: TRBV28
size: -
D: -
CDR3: CASSLRGQPDTQYF
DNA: TGTGCCAGCAGTTTAAGGGGTCAACCAGATACGCAGTATTTT

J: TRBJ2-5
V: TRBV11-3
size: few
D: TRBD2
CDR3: CASSLGLAGQETQYF
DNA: TGTGCCAGCAGCTTAGGACTAGCGGGGCAAGAGACCCAGTACTTC

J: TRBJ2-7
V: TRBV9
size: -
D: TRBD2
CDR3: CASSVDSGTSFYEQYF
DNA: TGTGCCAGCAGCGTAGATTCCGGGACTAGCTTCTACGAGCAGTACTTC

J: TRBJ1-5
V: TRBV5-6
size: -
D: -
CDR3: CASSLVGRGRGDNQPQHF
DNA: TGTGCCAGCAGCTTGGTTGGGAGGGGCAGGGGAGACAATCAGCCCCAGCATTTT

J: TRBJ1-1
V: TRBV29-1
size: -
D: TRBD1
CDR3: CSGRQGSLTEAFF
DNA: TGCAGCGGCAGACAGGGATCGCTTACTGAAGCTTTCTTT

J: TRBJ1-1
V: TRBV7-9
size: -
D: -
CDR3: CASSEREAVNTEAFF
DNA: TGTGCCAGCAGCGAACGGGAAGCAGTGAACACTGAAGCTTTCTTT

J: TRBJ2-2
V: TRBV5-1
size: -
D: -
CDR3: CASRSGTSNTGELFF
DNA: TGCGCCAGCAGGTCCGGGACTTCGAACACCGGGGAGCTGTTTTTT

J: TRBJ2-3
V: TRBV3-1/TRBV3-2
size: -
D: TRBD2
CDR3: CASSPLGSGSSTDTQYF
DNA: TGTGCCAGCAGCCCGCTGGGTAGCGGGAGTTCCACAGATACGCAGTATTTT

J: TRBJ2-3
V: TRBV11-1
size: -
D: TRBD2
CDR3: CASSLTVAGGEDTQYF
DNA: TGTGCCAGCAGCTTAACGGTAGCGGGAGGCGAAGATACGCAGTATTTT

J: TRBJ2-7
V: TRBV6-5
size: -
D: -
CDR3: CASTPWEGGEQYF
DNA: TGTGCCAGCACCCCTTGGGAGGGGGGCGAGCAGTACTTC

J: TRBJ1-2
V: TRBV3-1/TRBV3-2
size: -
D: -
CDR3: CASSQAAEGYGYTF
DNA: TGTGCCAGCAGCCAAGCAGCAGAGGGATATGGCTACACCTTC

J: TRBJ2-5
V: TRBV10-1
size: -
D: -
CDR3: CASSESKAGGETQYF
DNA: TGCGCCAGCAGTGAGTCGAAGGCAGGGGGGGAGACCCAGTACTTC

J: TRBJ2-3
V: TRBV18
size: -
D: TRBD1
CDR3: CASSPALGTGGTDTQYF
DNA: TGTGCCAGCTCACCGGCACTCGGGACAGGGGGCACAGATACGCAGTATTTT

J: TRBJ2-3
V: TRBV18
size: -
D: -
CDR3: CASSPRTTTDTQYF
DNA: TGTGCCAGCTCACCAAGGACTACTACAGATACGCAGTATTTT

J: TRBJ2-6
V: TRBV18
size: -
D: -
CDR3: CASSPLVPSGANVLTF
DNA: TGTGCCAGCTCACCACTAGTCCCCTCTGGGGCCAACGTCCTGACTTTC

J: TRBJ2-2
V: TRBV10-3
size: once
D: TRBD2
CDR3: CATTGTSAAGELFF
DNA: TGTGCCACCACTGGGACTAGCGCTGCCGGGGAGCTGTTTTTT

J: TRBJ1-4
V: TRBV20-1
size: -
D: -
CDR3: CSARAYGKLFF
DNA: TGCAGTGCTAGAGCCTATGGAAAACTGTTTTTT

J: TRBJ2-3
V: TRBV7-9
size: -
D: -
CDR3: CASSTPSGDTQYF
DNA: TGTGCCAGCAGCACCCCGTCCGGAGATACGCAGTATTTT

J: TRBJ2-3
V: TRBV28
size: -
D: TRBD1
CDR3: CASRPGTGAGYF
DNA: TGTGCCAGCAGACCGGGGACAGGGGCCGGGTATTTT

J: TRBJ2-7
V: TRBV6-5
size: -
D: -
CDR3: CASSWTDLQYF
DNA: TGTGCCAGCAGTTGGACTGATTTACAGTACTTC

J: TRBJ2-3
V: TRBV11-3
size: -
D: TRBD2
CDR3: CASSLLGVAGGSSTDTQYF
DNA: TGTGCCAGCAGCTTACTAGGAGTAGCGGGCGGTTCTAGCACAGATACGCAGTATTTT

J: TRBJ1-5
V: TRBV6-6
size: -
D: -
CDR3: CASSYLQGSGQPQHF
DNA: TGTGCCAGCAGTTACCTACAGGGATCGGGTCAGCCCCAGCATTTT

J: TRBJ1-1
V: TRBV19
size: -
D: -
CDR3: CASSIGTDLTEAFF
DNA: TGTGCCAGTAGTATAGGGACAGACCTCACTGAAGCTTTCTTT

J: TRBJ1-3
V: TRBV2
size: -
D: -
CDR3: CASSEQGRMGNTIYF
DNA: TGTGCCAGCAGTGAACAGGGTAGAATGGGAAACACCATATATTTT

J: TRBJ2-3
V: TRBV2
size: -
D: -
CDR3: CASSESPGTDTQYF
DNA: TGTGCCAGCAGTGAATCTCCAGGGACAGATACGCAGTATTTT

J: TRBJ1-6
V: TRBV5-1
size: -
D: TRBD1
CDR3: CASSLGQGENSPLHF
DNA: TGCGCCAGCAGCTTGGGGCAGGGGGAAAATTCACCCCTCCACTTT

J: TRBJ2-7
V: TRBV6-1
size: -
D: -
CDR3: CASSEGPGLRYEQYF
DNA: TGTGCCAGCAGTGAAGGGCCAGGCTTGCGCTACGAGCAGTACTTC

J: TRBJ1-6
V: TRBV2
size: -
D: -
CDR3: CASSDGPGYNSPLHF
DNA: TGTGCCAGCAGTGATGGGCCGGGGTATAATTCACCCCTCCACTTT

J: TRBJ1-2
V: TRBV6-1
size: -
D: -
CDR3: CASSEARTANYGYTF
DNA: TGTGCCAGCAGTGAAGCGCGAACAGCTAACTATGGCTACACCTTC

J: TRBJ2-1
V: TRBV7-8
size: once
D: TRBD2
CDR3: CASSAETSGGANEQFF
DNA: TGTGCCAGCAGCGCCGAAACTAGCGGGGGGGCGAATGAGCAGTTCTTC

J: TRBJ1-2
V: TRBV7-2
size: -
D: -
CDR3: CASSFRGANYGYTF
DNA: TGTGCCAGCAGCTTCCGCGGGGCTAACTATGGCTACACCTTC

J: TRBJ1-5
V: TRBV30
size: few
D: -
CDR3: CAWDSGLGNQPQHF
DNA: TGTGCCTGGGACTCAGGGTTGGGCAATCAGCCCCAGCATTTT

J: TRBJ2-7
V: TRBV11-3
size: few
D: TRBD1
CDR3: CASSPRQGAFYEQYF
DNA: TGTGCCAGCAGCCCTCGACAGGGGGCGTTCTACGAGCAGTACTTC

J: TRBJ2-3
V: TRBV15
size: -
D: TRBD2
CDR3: CATSRDRTSGGDRRTDTQYF
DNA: TGTGCCACCAGCAGAGATAGGACTAGCGGGGGGGATCGACGCACAGATACGCAGTATTTT

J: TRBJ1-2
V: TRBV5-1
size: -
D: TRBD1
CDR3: CASSLGQGLYGYTF
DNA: TGCGCCAGCAGCTTGGGACAGGGACTCTATGGCTACACCTTC

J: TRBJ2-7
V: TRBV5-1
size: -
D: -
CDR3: CASSLEPNYEQYF
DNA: TGCGCCAGCAGCTTGGAGCCGAATTACGAGCAGTACTTC

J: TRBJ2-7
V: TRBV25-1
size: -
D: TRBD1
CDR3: CASSGTGGSAYEQYF
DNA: TGTGCCAGCAGTGGGACAGGGGGTTCCGCCTACGAGCAGTACTTC

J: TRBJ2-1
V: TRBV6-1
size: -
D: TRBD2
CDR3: CASSESGTAGGYNEQFF
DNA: TGTGCCAGCAGTGAAAGTGGGACGGCGGGAGGGTACAATGAGCAGTTCTTC

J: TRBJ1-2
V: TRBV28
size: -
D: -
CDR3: CASREGGQDYGYTF
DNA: TGTGCCAGCAGAGAGGGCGGGCAGGACTATGGCTACACCTTC

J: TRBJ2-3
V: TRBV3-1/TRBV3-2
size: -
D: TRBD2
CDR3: CASSPQFSGSADTQYF
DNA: TGTGCCAGCAGCCCGCAGTTTAGCGGGAGTGCAGATACGCAGTATTTT